The 20 T cell receptor beta chains below all came from one sample that was sequenced in a study of T-cell memory formation after mild COVID-19. TCRdb re-analysed the 5' RACE reads in MiXCR, keeping a single row per CDR3 protein. Of about 540,000 distinct CDR3 sequences detected, 20% appear once; the ten largest clones hold around 12%. The sample taken for sequencing was PBMCs or a T cell subset sorted from them (not recorded which). These receptors were taken from an adult woman who had mild COVID-19 (a few samples of this study predate the infection). Cell type and time point are not known.

This clonotype showed up just a few times. The chain combines TRBV27 with TRBJ2-1, with 8 bases lining up with TRBD2. The CDR3 runs to 15 residues. Germline V gives CDR1 MNHEY, CDR2 SMNVEV (reference sequence). V dropped 8 bases and J dropped 0; count of bases not matched to a gene: 6. Written as DNA, the CDR3 is TGTGCCAGCGGTCGAAGCGGGAGCTCCTACAATGAGCAGTTCTTC. The encoded protein is CASGRSGSSYNEQFF.

The V and J genes are TRBV12-3 or TRBV12-4 and TRBJ1-2, with 10 bases fitting TRBD1. The CDR3 is 14 amino acids. V lost 6 bases and J lost 7; bases outside the gene matches: 8. The CDR3 sequence: CASSSTGQGGGYTF. For the CDR3, the DNA is TGTGCCAGCAGCTCGACAGGACAGGGGGGTGGCTACACCTTC.

This clonotype was detected a few times. The chain employs TRBV3-1 and TRBJ2-7; either TRBD1 or TRBD2 may supply D (5 bases each). This CDR3 has 13 residues. V gave up 4 bases and J gave up 9 bases, with 16 bases separating them. Germline V gene sequence: CDR1 LGHDT, CDR2 YNNKEL (reference sequence). The CDR3 is CASSPRDGGMQYF. CDR3 nucleotide sequence: TGTGCCAGCAGCCCAAGGGACGGTGGGATGCAGTACTTC.

This clonotype was picked up a small number of times. This chain joins TRBV15 and TRBJ1-3, with D perhaps TRBD1 (5 bases). The CDR3 has 12 residues. Trimming left V 0 bases short and J 14 bases short, with 11 bases between. Germline V gene lookup returns CDR1 LNHNV and CDR2 YYDKDF (reference sequence). CDR3 residues: CATSRDLEGLYF. CDR3 nucleotide sequence: TGTGCCACCAGCAGAGATTTGGAGGGACTATATTTT.

The sample holds many counts of this clonotype. This sequence joins TRBV20-1 and TRBJ2-3; D assignment may be TRBD1 or TRBD2 (5 bases each). Deletions cut 0 bases from V and 2 bases from J, with 12 bases between. Germline CDR1 DFQATT, CDR2 SNEGSKA (reference sequence). The CDR3 spans 15 residues. The CDR3 region has the DNA TGCAGTGCTAGAGATCTTGGGGGACCCACAGATACGCAGTATTTT. Protein: CSARDLGGPTDTQYF.

CDR3: CASSGLILGSSSYEQYF. As DNA, the CDR3 is TGTGCCAGCAGTGGACTCATCCTCGGGTCAAGCTCCTACGAGCAGTACTTC. This chain joins TRBV6-2 or TRBV6-3 and TRBJ2-7; D possibly corresponds to TRBD2 (5 bases). V was pared by 5 bases and J by 0 bases, with 20 bases between. CDR1 is MNHEY, CDR2 SVGEGT, per germline. The CDR3 is made up of 17 amino acids.

This clonotype has just a few counts. In DNA, the CDR3 is TGTGCCAGCAGCCCATCCAAAGTCTACGAGCAGTACTTC. Translating it yields CASSPSKVYEQYF. The J gene is TRBJ2-7, the V gene TRBV7-9, with D unresolved. The germline V and J ends were trimmed by 5 bases and 3 bases, with 11 bases remaining between them. The length of the CDR3 is 13 residues. Per germline, CDR1 SEHNR and CDR2 FQNEAQ (reference sequence).

This chain joins TRBV29-1 and TRBJ2-7; 8 bases align to TRBD1. Germline loops: CDR1 SQVTM, CDR2 ANQGSEA. Unmatched junction bases numbered 8, after V lost 6 bases and J lost 7 bases. The CDR3 runs to 12 residues. The CDR3 spells CSVSGDRREQYF. The CDR3 region has the DNA TGCAGCGTGTCAGGGGACAGGAGAGAGCAGTACTTC.

V is TRBV18 and J is TRBJ2-3, with 9 positions matching TRBD2. The length of the CDR3 is 16 residues. The V gene's germline CDR1 is KGHSH and CDR2 LQKENI. V lost 3 bases, J lost 2 bases, and 6 bases stayed unmatched. The CDR3 DNA sequence: TGTGCCAGCTCACCTGTAGCGGGGGCCTCCACAGATACGCAGTATTTT. It specifies CASSPVAGASTDTQYF.

The sample holds many counts of this clonotype. V gene TRBV3-1 combines with J gene TRBJ2-5; 7 nucleotides align to TRBD2. This CDR3 comprises 17 residues. The V gene end was trimmed by 4 bases and the J gene end by 5 bases; junction bases not matched to a gene: 16. Germline assignment: CDR1 LGHDT and CDR2 YNNKEL (reference sequence). The CDR3 spells CASSPEVDRPGRETQYF. Here the CDR3 DNA reads TGTGCCAGCAGCCCGGAGGTCGACCGGCCCGGGAGGGAGACCCAGTACTTC.

The V and J genes are TRBV5-1 and TRBJ2-1, with TRBD1 matching 8 bases. The CDR3 length is 14 residues. Germline lookup yields CDR1 SGHRS and CDR2 YFSETQ. V was clipped by 0 bases and J by 8 bases; unmatched bases: 4. The chain's CDR3 is CASSLADRGDEQFF. CDR3 sequence (DNA): TGCGCCAGCAGCTTGGCTGACAGGGGCGATGAGCAGTTCTTC. Based on the CDR3 plus reference TRBV5-1 and TRBJ2-1, the full variable domain is KAGVTQTPRYLIKTRGQQVTLSCSPISGHRSVSWYQQTPGQGLQFLFEYFSETQRNKGNFPGRFSGRQFSNSRSEMNVSTLELGDSALYLCASSLADRGDEQFFGPGTRLTVL.

The rearrangement links TRBV6-5 to TRBJ2-7; possible D gene TRBD1, 6 bases. The CDR3 is 13 residues long. V shed 3 bases and J shed 6 bases, with 12 bases lying between them. The germline V gene encodes CDR1 MNHEY and CDR2 SVGAGI. The CDR3 DNA is TGTGCCAGCAGTTATCAGGGGATGGGCGAGCAGTACTTC. Residues: CASSYQGMGEQYF.

The chain recombines TRBV11-2 with TRBJ2-2, with a weak D call TRBD2 (5 bases). The V gene lost 4 bases and the J gene lost 6 bases, with 18 bases spanning the gap. The CDR3 has 16 amino acids. Germline CDR1 reads SGHAT; CDR2 reads FQNNGV. The CDR3 reads CASSSTNTGSPGELFF. The CDR3, as DNA: TGTGCCAGCAGCTCGACTAACACGGGTTCACCCGGGGAGCTGTTTTTT.

The V and J genes are TRBV11-2 and TRBJ2-5, with a weak D call TRBD2 (7 bases). The V end was cut by 2 bases, the J end by 4 bases, with 14 bases between. There are 15 residues in the CDR3. CDR1 is SGHAT, CDR2 FQNNGV, per germline. The CDR3 protein is CASSLLGGAPETQYF. CDR3 coding DNA: TGTGCCAGCAGCTTATTAGGGGGGGCCCCAGAGACCCAGTACTTC.

The chain combines TRBV24-1 with TRBJ2-1, with D tentatively TRBD2 (6 bases). The CDR3 is 14 residues long. Germline values: CDR1 KGHDR, CDR2 SFDVKD. V lost 9 bases, J lost 0 bases, and 11 bases lay in between. The CDR3 DNA reads TGTGCCACCGGGGACGGGAGCTCCTACAATGAGCAGTTCTTC. It codes for CATGDGSSYNEQFF.

The gene calls are TRBV14 and TRBJ2-7; the D is unclear. With 4 bases removed from V and 2 bases from J, the gap between germline ends came to 12 bases. The germline V gene has CDR1 SGHDN and CDR2 FVKESK. This CDR3 has 14 amino acids. The CDR3 bases are TGTGCCAGCAGCCGCGCCATATTTCCCTACGAGCAGTACTTC. The encoded protein is CASSRAIFPYEQYF.

This rearrangement joins TRBV20-1 to TRBJ1-5; tentative D call: TRBD1 (5 bases). This CDR3 spans 15 amino acids. Germline V gene data show CDR1 as DFQATT and CDR2 as SNEGSKA (reference sequence). With 0 bases removed from V and 5 bases from J, the gap between germline ends came to 14 bases. CDR3 nucleotide sequence: TGCAGTGCTAGAGATCTAGGGGAACCCGATCAGCCCCAGCATTTT. Amino acid sequence: CSARDLGEPDQPQHF.

This chain joins TRBV10-3 and TRBJ2-1, with TRBD2 identical over 11 bases. CDR1 and CDR2 (germline): ENHRY, SYGVKD. The length of the CDR3 is 14 residues. After removal of 6 bases from V and 6 bases from J, the junction contained 4 bases not matched to a gene. The CDR3 protein is CAIRGLAEVNEQFF. The CDR3 DNA follows: TGTGCCATCAGGGGACTAGCGGAGGTCAATGAGCAGTTCTTC.

This sequence joins TRBV6-2 or TRBV6-3 and TRBJ2-4, with D possibly matching TRBD2 (6 bases). Germline CDR1 reads MNHEY; CDR2 reads SVGEGT. This CDR3 comprises 15 residues. Deletions cut 2 bases from V and 0 bases from J, with 8 bases between. The CDR3 here is CASSYAGLAKNIQYF. CDR3 coding DNA: TGTGCCAGCAGTTACGCGGGGCTAGCCAAAAACATTCAGTACTTC.

The CDR3 nucleotides are TGTGCCAGCAGGACCACTAGTCTTGGCACAGATACGCAGTATTTT. The encoded protein is CASRTTSLGTDTQYF. This chain links TRBV2 with TRBJ2-3; TRBD2 might be the D (5 bases). Germline loops: CDR1 SNHLY, CDR2 FYNNEI. Trimming took 6 bases from V and 1 from J, leaving 14 bases between them. This CDR3 is built from 15 residues.